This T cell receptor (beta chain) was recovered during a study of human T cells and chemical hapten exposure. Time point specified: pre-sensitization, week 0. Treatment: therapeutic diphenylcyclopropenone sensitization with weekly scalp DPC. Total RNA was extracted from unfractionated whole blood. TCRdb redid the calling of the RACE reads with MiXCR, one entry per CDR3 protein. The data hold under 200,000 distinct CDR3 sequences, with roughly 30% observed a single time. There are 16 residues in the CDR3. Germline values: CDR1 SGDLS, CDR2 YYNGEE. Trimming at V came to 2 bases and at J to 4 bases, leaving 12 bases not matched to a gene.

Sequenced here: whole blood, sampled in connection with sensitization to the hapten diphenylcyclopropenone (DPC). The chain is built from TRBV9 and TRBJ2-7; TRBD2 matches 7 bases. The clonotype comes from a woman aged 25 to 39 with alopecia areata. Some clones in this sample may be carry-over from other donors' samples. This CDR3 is CASSVGLAEPLYEQYF. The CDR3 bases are TGTGCCAGCAGCGTTGGCCTAGCGGAGCCCCTTTACGAGCAGTACTTC.